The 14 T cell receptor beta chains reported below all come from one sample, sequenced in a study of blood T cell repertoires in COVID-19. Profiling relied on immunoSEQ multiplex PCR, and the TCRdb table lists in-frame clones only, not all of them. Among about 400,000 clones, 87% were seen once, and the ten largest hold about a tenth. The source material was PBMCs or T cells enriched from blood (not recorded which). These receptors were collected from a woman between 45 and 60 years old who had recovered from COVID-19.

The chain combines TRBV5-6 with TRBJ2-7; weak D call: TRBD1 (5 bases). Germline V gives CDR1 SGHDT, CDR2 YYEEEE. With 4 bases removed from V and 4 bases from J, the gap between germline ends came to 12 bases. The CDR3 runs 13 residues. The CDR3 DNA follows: TGTGCCAGCAGCGTTGAACAGGTTTACGAGCAGTACTTC. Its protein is CASSVEQVYEQYF.

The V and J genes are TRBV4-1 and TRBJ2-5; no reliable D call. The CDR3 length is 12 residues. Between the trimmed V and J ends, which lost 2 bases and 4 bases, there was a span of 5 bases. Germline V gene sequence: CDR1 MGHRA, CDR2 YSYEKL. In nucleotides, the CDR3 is TGCGCCAGCAGCCAACACGGAGAGACCCAGTACTTC. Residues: CASSQHGETQYF.

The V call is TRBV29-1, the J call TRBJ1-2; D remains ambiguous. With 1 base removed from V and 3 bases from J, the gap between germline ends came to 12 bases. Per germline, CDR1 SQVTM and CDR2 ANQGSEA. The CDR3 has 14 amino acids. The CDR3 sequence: CSVEGGHGYYGYTF. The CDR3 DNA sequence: TGCAGCGTTGAAGGAGGGCACGGGTACTATGGCTACACCTTC.

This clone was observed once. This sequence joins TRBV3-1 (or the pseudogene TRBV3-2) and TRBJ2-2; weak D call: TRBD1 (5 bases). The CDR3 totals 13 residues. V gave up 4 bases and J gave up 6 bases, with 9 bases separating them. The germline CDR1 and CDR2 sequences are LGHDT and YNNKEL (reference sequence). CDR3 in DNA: TGTGCCAGCAGCCCGTCAGGGTCCGGGGAGCTGTTTTTT. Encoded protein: CASSPSGSGELFF.

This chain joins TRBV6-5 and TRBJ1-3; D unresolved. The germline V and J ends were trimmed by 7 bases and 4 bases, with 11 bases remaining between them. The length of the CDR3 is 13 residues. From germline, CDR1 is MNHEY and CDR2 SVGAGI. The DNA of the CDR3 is TGTGCCAGCACCCCGCGGGTGGGAAACACCATATATTTT. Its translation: CASTPRVGNTIYF.

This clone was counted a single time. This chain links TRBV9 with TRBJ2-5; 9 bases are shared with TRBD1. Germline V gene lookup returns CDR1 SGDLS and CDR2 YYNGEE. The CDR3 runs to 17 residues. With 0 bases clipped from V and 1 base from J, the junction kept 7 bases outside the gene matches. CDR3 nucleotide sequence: TGTGCCAGCAGCGTAGCTACAGGGGGACAGGGCCAAGAGACCCAGTACTTC. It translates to CASSVATGGQGQETQYF.

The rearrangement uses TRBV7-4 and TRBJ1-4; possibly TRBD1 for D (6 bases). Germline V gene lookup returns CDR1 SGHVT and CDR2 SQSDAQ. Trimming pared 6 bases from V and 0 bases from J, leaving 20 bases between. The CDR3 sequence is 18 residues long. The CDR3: CASRYPDRTNTTNEKLFF. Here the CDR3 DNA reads TGTGCCAGCAGATACCCCGACAGGACGAACACAACTAATGAAAAACTGTTTTTT.

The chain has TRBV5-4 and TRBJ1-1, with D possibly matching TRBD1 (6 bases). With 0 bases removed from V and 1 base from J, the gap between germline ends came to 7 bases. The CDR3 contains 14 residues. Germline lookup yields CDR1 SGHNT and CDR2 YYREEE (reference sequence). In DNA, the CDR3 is TGTGCCAGCAGCTTGGGGACAGCGAACACTGAAGCTTTCTTT. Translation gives CASSLGTANTEAFF.

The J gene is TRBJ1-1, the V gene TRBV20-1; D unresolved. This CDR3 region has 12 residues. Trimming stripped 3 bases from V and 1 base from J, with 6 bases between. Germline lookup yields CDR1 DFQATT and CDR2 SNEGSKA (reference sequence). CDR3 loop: CSASQANTEAFF. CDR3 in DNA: TGCAGTGCTAGTCAGGCGAACACTGAAGCTTTCTTT.

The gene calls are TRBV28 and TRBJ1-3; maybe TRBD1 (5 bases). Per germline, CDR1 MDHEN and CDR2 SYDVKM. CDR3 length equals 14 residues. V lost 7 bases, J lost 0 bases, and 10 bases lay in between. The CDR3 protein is CASIRGSSGNTIYF. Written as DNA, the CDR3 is TGTGCCAGCATCCGGGGGAGCTCTGGAAACACCATATATTTT.

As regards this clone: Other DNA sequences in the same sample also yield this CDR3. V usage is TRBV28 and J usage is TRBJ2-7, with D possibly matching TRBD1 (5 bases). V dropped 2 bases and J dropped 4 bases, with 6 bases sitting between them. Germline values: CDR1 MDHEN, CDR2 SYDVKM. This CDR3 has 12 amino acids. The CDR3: CASSLPGYEQYF. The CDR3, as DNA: TGTGCCAGCAGTTTACCAGGGTACGAGCAGTACTTC.

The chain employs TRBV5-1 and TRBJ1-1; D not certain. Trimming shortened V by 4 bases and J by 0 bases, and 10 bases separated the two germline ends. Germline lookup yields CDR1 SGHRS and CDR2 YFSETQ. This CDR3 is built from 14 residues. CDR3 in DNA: TGCGCCAGCAGCCCGGAGGGAATGAACACTGAAGCTTTCTTT. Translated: CASSPEGMNTEAFF.

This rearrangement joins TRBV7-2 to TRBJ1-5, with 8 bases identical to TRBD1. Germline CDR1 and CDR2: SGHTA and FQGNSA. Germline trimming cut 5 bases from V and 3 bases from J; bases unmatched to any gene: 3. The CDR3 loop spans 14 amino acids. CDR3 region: CASSPRGLNQPQHF. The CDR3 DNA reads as TGTGCCAGCAGCCCCAGGGGGCTCAATCAGCCCCAGCATTTT.

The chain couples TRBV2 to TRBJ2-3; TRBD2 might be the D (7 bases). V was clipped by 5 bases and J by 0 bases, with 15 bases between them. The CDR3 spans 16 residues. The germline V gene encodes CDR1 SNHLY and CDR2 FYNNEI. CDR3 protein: CASSQEGGTSTDTQYF. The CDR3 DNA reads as TGTGCCAGCAGTCAGGAGGGGGGGACAAGCACAGATACGCAGTATTTT.